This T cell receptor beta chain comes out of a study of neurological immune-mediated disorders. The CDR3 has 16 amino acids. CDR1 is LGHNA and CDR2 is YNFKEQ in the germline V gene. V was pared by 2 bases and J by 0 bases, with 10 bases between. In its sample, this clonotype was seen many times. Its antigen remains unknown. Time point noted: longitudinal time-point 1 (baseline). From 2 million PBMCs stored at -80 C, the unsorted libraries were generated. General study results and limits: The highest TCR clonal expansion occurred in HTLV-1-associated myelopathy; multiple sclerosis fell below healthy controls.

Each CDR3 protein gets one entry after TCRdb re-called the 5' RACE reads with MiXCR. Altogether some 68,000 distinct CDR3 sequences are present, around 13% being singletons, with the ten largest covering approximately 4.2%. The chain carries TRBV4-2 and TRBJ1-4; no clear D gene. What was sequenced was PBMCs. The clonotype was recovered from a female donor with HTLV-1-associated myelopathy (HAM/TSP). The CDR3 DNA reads TGTGCCAGCAGCCAACAGTCAGTTGCAACTAATGAAAAACTGTTTTTT. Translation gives CASSQQSVATNEKLFF.